This T cell receptor (beta chain) was captured by sequencing in a study of T cell repertoires in cytomegalovirus infection. The CDR3 consists of 12 residues. The germline V and J ends were trimmed by 5 bases and 4 bases, with 12 bases remaining between them. Germline CDR1 and CDR2: DFQATT and SNEGSKA (reference sequence). Each CDR3 protein gets one entry after TCRdb re-called the reads with MiXCR. The repertoire includes some 300,000 distinct CDR3 sequences, about a tenth of them detected once, and over 2.5% sits in the top ten. Notes on the study in general: Using cumulative public TCR beta family frequency, the authors identified those who carried CMV together with the relevant HLA. HLA-C-restricted CMV-specific TCR beta clonotypes were dominant in the ex vivo response.

This clonotype was found a few times. Its target is unknown. The specimen sequenced was PBMCs. The chain has TRBV20-1 and TRBJ2-7; the D call may be TRBD1 or TRBD2 (6 bases each). The sequence came from a human donor in good health (CMV status not recorded). Some clones in this sample may be carry-over from other donors' samples. The CDR3 bases are TGCAGTGCTGGAGGGGGTTGGTACGAGCAGTACTTC. This sequence encodes CSAGGGWYEQYF.